These T cell receptor beta chains were read from a single sample in a study of beta chain features in type 1 diabetes. The table came from immunoSEQ multiplex PCR; TCRdb's copy has only in-frame clones and leaves some out. The table includes some 400,000 clones, roughly 15% detected once. The sequencing sample was made of naive CD4+ T cells from blood. These receptors were taken from a woman younger than 30 in good health. Each CDR3 is given with its conserved first and last residue. A D gene is named only where the DNA matches it firmly. Some rows mark clone size as missing; the rest say once, few, many or name a class of expanded clone.

v_gene	j_gene	abundance	d_gene	CDR3nt	CDR3aa
TRBV7-2	TRBJ2-3	.	.	TGTGCCAGCAGCTTAGCAGCGAGCACAGATACGCAGTATTTT	CASSLAASTDTQYF
TRBV10-3	TRBJ2-7	few	TRBD1	TGTGCCATCAGCCCGACAGGGGAGATTGGTGGAGAGCAGTACTTC	CAISPTGEIGGEQYF
TRBV28	TRBJ1-2	.	TRBD1	TGTGCCAGCAGTTTACCTTTACCACAGGGGGTCCTTGGCTACACCTTC	CASSLPLPQGVLGYTF
TRBV7-2	TRBJ2-1	few	TRBD2	TGTGCCAGCAGCTCCCTCCTAGCGGTATCCTACAATGAGCAGTTCTTC	CASSSLLAVSYNEQFF
TRBV6-5	TRBJ2-7	.	.	TGTGCCAGCAGCCGAGGAGTCGAGCAGTACTTC	CASSRGVEQYF
TRBV11-3	TRBJ2-1	few	TRBD2	TGTGCCAGCAGCTCGGAGGGGGGACTAGTGGGTGAGCAGTTCTTC	CASSSEGGLVGEQFF
TRBV6-6	TRBJ1-4	few	TRBD1	TGTGCCAGCAGACATGGACAGGGACGGACTAATGAAAAACTGTTTTTT	CASRHGQGRTNEKLFF
TRBV7-3	TRBJ2-5	few	TRBD2	TGTGCCAGCAGCCAAACGGGGGGGCGTGAGACCCAGTACTTC	CASSQTGGRETQYF
TRBV5-4	TRBJ1-1	few	TRBD1	TGTGCCAGCAGCGAAACAGGGGCCGGCTATATTGAAGCTTTCTTT	CASSETGAGYIEAFF
TRBV7-2	TRBJ1-1	.	TRBD1	TGTGCCAGCAGCCCTAAAACCGGGACAGGGGTGTTTACTGAAGCTTTCTTT	CASSPKTGTGVFTEAFF
TRBV9	TRBJ1-1	few	TRBD1	TGTGCCAGCAGCGCGGGACAGGGCTGGACTGAAGCTTTCTTT	CASSAGQGWTEAFF
TRBV20-1	TRBJ2-5	.	.	TGCAGTGCTAGGGTAGTTGGGACCCAGTACTTC	CSARVVGTQYF
TRBV6-5	TRBJ2-1	few	TRBD2	TGTGCCAGCAATCGACTAGCGGGGACGTACAATGAGCAGTTCTTC	CASNRLAGTYNEQFF
TRBV7-7	TRBJ2-2	.	TRBD1	TGTGCTAGACAGGGTGGCACCGGGGAGCTGTTTTTT	CARQGGTGELFF
TRBV7-9	TRBJ1-1	.	.	TGTGCCAGCAGTTATACAGGGATGAACACTGAAGCTTTCTTT	CASSYTGMNTEAFF
TRBV7-3	TRBJ2-7	once	TRBD2	TGTGCCAGCAGCTCCGGAAGGCTAGCGGGATCCTACGAGCAGTACTTC	CASSSGRLAGSYEQYF
TRBV2	TRBJ2-7	.	.	TGTGCCAGCAGAGAAGATAGTAGCTCGGTCTACGAGCAGTACTTC	CASREDSSSVYEQYF
TRBV6-5	TRBJ2-5	.	.	TGTGCCAGCAGTTACGACGGACTGGAGACCCAGTACTTC	CASSYDGLETQYF
TRBV5-1	TRBJ1-1	few	.	TGCGCCAGCAGCTCAAGGGTAGGGGGCACTGAAGCTTTCTTT	CASSSRVGGTEAFF
TRBV11-1	TRBJ2-5	few	TRBD1	TGTGCCAGCAGCTCCGGGACAGGGGTCCTAGAGACCCAGTACTTC	CASSSGTGVLETQYF
TRBV7-6	TRBJ1-5	.	TRBD1	TGTGCCAGCAGCTTAGCCGGACAGGGCGCTCAGCCCCAGCATTTT	CASSLAGQGAQPQHF
TRBV28	TRBJ2-7	.	.	TGTGCCAGCCTCCGGGACTACGAGCAGTACTTC	CASLRDYEQYF
TRBV4-1	TRBJ2-7	.	TRBD2	TGCGCCAGCAGCACGACTAGCGGGAGTGCCTACGAGCAGTACTTC	CASSTTSGSAYEQYF
TRBV7-9	TRBJ2-1	.	.	TGTGCCAGCAGCCCAGGGGGCAAGCCAGCGGGAGGATACAATGAGCAGTTCTTC	CASSPGGKPAGGYNEQFF
TRBV7-8	TRBJ2-3	.	.	TGTGCCAGCAGCTTAGCCGCAGGGGTTACAGATACGCAGTATTTT	CASSLAAGVTDTQYF